Below, 16 T cell receptor beta chains from the same sample are listed, as sequenced in a study of Graves' ophthalmopathy and Graves' hyperthyroidism. The study amplified TCR beta CDR3 regions using RNA transcripts. A first-round RT-PCR used HTBI primers, followed by a second-round multiplex PCR. TCRdb redid the calling of the multiplex PCR reads with MiXCR, one entry per CDR3 protein. Of 650,000 to 800,000 distinct CDR3 sequences listed, about two fifths are singletons. Sequenced input: peripheral blood. The receptors here all came from an adult man with Graves' ophthalmopathy.

This clonotype was observed many times. This rearrangement joins TRBV11-2 to TRBJ2-7; 10 nucleotides match TRBD1. Germline V gene data show CDR1 as SGHAT and CDR2 as FQNNGV. This CDR3 spans 15 amino acids. The junction had 7 bases not matched to a gene; V was cut back by 2 bases and J by 6 bases. The CDR3 DNA follows: TGTGCCAGCAGCTTACTCCGGGACAGGGGACGCGAGCAGTACTTC. This codes for CASSLLRDRGREQYF. The whole variable domain, remainder taken from reference TRBV11-2 and TRBJ2-7, is EAGVAQSPRYKIIEKRQSVAFWCNPISGHATLYWYQQILGQGPKLLIQFQNNGVVDDSQLPKDRFSAERLKGVDSTLKIQPAKLEDSAVYLCASSLLRDRGREQYFGPGTRLTVT.

This clonotype was observed many times. V gene TRBV9 combines with J gene TRBJ1-4; D is unclear. Germline loops: CDR1 SGDLS, CDR2 YYNGEE. This CDR3 spans 15 amino acids. V was cut by 4 bases and J by 8 bases, with 18 bases left in between. Written as DNA, the CDR3 is TGTGCCAGCAGCAAAGACGACATTGGTTTGGAAAAACTGTTTTTT. Its translation is CASSKDDIGLEKLFF.

This clonotype came up many times. The rearrangement links TRBV7-9 to TRBJ1-2; no firm D call. Trimming stripped 1 base from V and 7 bases from J, with 10 bases between. From germline, CDR1 is SEHNR and CDR2 FQNEAQ (reference sequence). The CDR3 sequence is 13 residues long. The chain's CDR3 is CASSLDGLSGYTF. CDR3 DNA: TGTGCCAGCAGCTTAGACGGGTTGAGTGGCTACACCTTC.

This chain links TRBV20-1 with TRBJ1-2, with no clear D. V dropped 3 bases and J dropped 1 base, with 9 bases sitting between them. Germline lookup yields CDR1 DFQATT and CDR2 SNEGSKA (reference sequence). The CDR3 is made up of 13 amino acids. CDR3 sequence (DNA): TGCAGTGCTAGCAGCGCGGGTAACTATGGCTACACCTTC. Translating it yields CSASSAGNYGYTF.

This clonotype was found many times. The rearrangement joins TRBV7-2 to TRBJ2-5, with a tentative D call TRBD2 (6 bases). Trimming left V 1 base short and J 7 bases short, with 7 bases between. CDR3 length equals 12 residues. From germline, CDR1 is SGHTA and CDR2 FQGNSA. The CDR3 is CASSLDGGTQYF. CDR3 in DNA: TGTGCCAGCAGCTTAGACGGGGGGACCCAGTACTTC.

Note on this clonotype: This may be a read error: a much more frequent sequence differs by one nucleotide. This chain links TRBV7-8 with TRBJ2-5; no firm D call. Germline CDR1 SGHVS, CDR2 FQNEAQ. The CDR3 covers 14 residues. CDR3 in DNA: TGTGCCAGCTTTAGCCCGGGTTCACAAGAGGCCCAGTACTTC. Its protein product is CASFSPGSQEAQYF.

In its sample, this clonotype was seen many times. The chain carries TRBV5-1 and TRBJ1-2; D not resolved. The CDR3 runs to 15 residues. V dropped 6 bases and J dropped 4 bases, with 19 bases sitting between them. The germline gives CDR1 SGHRS, CDR2 YFSETQ. Here the CDR3 reads CASKFDGDRIYGYTF. The CDR3 DNA is TGCGCCAGCAAGTTTGACGGGGATCGAATCTATGGCTACACCTTC. The full variable domain, rest sourced from reference TRBV5-1 and TRBJ1-2, is KAGVTQTPRYLIKTRGQQVTLSCSPISGHRSVSWYQQTPGQGLQFLFEYFSETQRNKGNFPGRFSGRQFSNSRSEMNVSTLELGDSALYLCASKFDGDRIYGYTFGSGTRLTVV.

This clonotype turned up a few times. V is TRBV6-2 or TRBV6-3 and J is TRBJ1-5; D gene uncertain. This CDR3 spans 14 amino acids. V lost 4 bases to trimming and J lost 6 bases, with 13 bases between them. CDR1 MNHEY and CDR2 SVGEGT come from the germline V gene. The CDR3 loop reads CASSSALGVQPQHF. In DNA form, the CDR3 reads TGTGCCAGCAGTTCCGCTCTTGGGGTTCAGCCCCAGCATTTT.

This clonotype appeared many times. The rearrangement joins TRBV5-1 to TRBJ2-7, with 8 bases identical to TRBD1. With 2 bases clipped from V and 5 bases from J, the junction kept 6 bases outside the gene matches. This CDR3 is built from 14 residues. Germline CDR1 and CDR2: SGHRS and YFSETQ. CDR3 sequence: CASSFMDREDEQYF. For the CDR3, the DNA is TGCGCCAGCAGCTTTATGGACAGGGAAGACGAGCAGTACTTC.

This chain joins TRBV12-3 or TRBV12-4 and TRBJ1-1; D is unresolved. V dropped 1 base and J dropped 4 bases, with 7 bases sitting between them. The CDR3 runs to 13 residues. CDR3 protein: CASSLGQLTEAFF. The CDR3 DNA reads TGTGCCAGCAGTTTAGGGCAGCTCACTGAAGCTTTCTTT.

This clonotype was counted many times. This chain links TRBV5-6 with TRBJ2-5; D may match TRBD1 or TRBD2 (5 bases each). The CDR3 length is 13 residues. Trimming stripped 4 bases from V and 5 bases from J, with 12 bases between. The V gene's germline CDR1 is SGHDT and CDR2 YYEEEE. The CDR3 here is CASSRGRRETQYF. The CDR3 nucleotides are TGTGCCAGCAGCAGGGGACGGCGGGAGACCCAGTACTTC.

The V and J genes are TRBV2 and TRBJ2-7; 7 nucleotides align to TRBD1. The germline V gene has CDR1 SNHLY and CDR2 FYNNEI. The CDR3 totals 14 residues. The ends lost 3 bases at V and 5 bases at J; junction bases unmatched: 7. The CDR3 protein is CASSETGHGNEQYF. CDR3 in DNA: TGTGCCAGCAGTGAGACAGGGCATGGGAACGAGCAGTACTTC.

Notes on this clonotype: A junction boundary mismatches the germline segment, possibly from a read error. The chain carries TRBV15 and TRBJ1-2; weak D call: TRBD1 (6 bases). Germline V gene sequence: CDR1 LNHNV, CDR2 YYDKDF (reference sequence). The CDR3 loop spans 14 amino acids. The CDR3 spells CTTSRGQVVPRYTF. The DNA for the CDR3 is TGTACCACCAGCAGGGGACAAGTGGTACCTCGCTACACCTTC.

This clonotype was detected many times. The rearrangement uses TRBV5-1 and TRBJ1-6; D is unclear. CDR3 size: 13 residues. V lost 2 bases, J lost 9 bases, and 9 bases lay in between. Per the germline V gene, CDR1 is SGHRS and CDR2 is YFSETQ. The CDR3, as DNA: TGCGCCAGCAGCTTTAGGGATCGTTCACCCCTCCACTTT. It encodes CASSFRDRSPLHF.

The chain carries TRBV5-6 and TRBJ1-3, with D unclear. This CDR3 contains 17 residues. The V gene's germline CDR1 is SGHDT and CDR2 YYEEEE. V was shortened by 0 bases and J by 7 bases, with 20 bases between the two germline ends. The CDR3 is CASSLGSTGELFNTIYF. CDR3 DNA sequence: TGTGCCAGCAGCTTGGGGTCTACCGGGGAGCTGTTTAACACCATATATTTT.

The rearrangement joins TRBV12-3 or TRBV12-4 to TRBJ1-1; the D gene is possibly TRBD1 (5 bases). The CDR3 contains 14 residues. Trimming took off 8 bases at V and 1 base at J, with 14 bases between the two ends. The CDR3 sequence is CASATRVGNTEAFF. The CDR3 nucleotides read TGTGCCAGCGCCACCAGGGTGGGGAACACTGAAGCTTTCTTT.